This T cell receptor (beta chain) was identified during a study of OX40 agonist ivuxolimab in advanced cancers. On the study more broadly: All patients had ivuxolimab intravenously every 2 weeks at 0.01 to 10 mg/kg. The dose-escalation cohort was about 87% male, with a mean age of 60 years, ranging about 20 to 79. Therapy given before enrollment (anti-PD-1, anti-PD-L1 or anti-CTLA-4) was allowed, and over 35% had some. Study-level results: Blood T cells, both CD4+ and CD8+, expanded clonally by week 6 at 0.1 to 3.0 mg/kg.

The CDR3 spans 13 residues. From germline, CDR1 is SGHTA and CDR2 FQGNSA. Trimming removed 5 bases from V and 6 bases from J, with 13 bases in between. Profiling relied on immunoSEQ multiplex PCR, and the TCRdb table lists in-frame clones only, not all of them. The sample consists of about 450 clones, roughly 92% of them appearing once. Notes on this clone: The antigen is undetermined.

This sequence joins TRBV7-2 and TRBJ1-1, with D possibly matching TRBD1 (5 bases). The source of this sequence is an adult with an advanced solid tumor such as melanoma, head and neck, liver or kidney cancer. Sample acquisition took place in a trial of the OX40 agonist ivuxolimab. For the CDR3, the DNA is TGTGCCAGCAGCCCGGGGGGTAGGGCTGAAGCTTTCTTT. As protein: CASSPGGRAEAFF.